Listed below are T cell receptor beta chains from one sample, sequenced in a study of blood T cell repertoires in COVID-19. Assay: immunoSEQ multiplex PCR; the TCRdb copy retains only in-frame clones and omits some. In the table there are 650,000 to 800,000 clones, 85% to 90% of which are singletons. Specimen: peripheral blood. These receptors originate from a woman aged 18-29 years with acute or convalescent COVID-19. CDR3s include the opening cysteine and the closing phenylalanine or tryptophan. The order of the fields is D gene, J gene, V gene, clone size, CDR3 DNA, CDR3 protein. D genes are given only for firm matches. Not all rows give a size; the values are once, few, many and, for expanded clones, a class.

D gene: TRBD1
J gene: TRBJ1-1
V gene: TRBV10-2
clone size: NA
CDR3 DNA: TGCGCCAGCACCCCGGACAGGATGAACACTGAAGCTTTCTTT
CDR3 protein: CASTPDRMNTEAFF

D gene: TRBD1
J gene: TRBJ1-6
V gene: TRBV6-2/TRBV6-3
clone size: NA
CDR3 DNA: TGTGCCAGCAGTTTAGTACAGGGGAATTCACCCCTCCACTTT
CDR3 protein: CASSLVQGNSPLHF

D gene: NA
J gene: TRBJ1-2
V gene: TRBV6-1
clone size: NA
CDR3 DNA: TGTGCCAGCAGTGAAACGGCAGGGTATGGCTACACCTTC
CDR3 protein: CASSETAGYGYTF

D gene: NA
J gene: TRBJ1-6
V gene: TRBV27
clone size: NA
CDR3 DNA: TGTGCCACCCGGGCCGGGGGGCTGTCACCCCTCCACTTT
CDR3 protein: CATRAGGLSPLHF

D gene: NA
J gene: TRBJ1-2
V gene: TRBV9
clone size: NA
CDR3 DNA: TGTGCCAGCAGCGTAGACCGGGACACTTTTAACTATGGCTACACCTTC
CDR3 protein: CASSVDRDTFNYGYTF

D gene: NA
J gene: TRBJ1-3
V gene: TRBV14
clone size: NA
CDR3 DNA: TGTGCCAGCAGCAAACAGGGATGGGTTGGAAACACCATATATTTT
CDR3 protein: CASSKQGWVGNTIYF

D gene: NA
J gene: TRBJ1-1
V gene: TRBV30
clone size: NA
CDR3 DNA: TGTGCCTGGACGGAGGGGGGGCACACTGAAGCTTTCTTT
CDR3 protein: CAWTEGGHTEAFF

D gene: NA
J gene: TRBJ1-1
V gene: TRBV24-1
clone size: NA
CDR3 DNA: TGTGCCACCAGTGGGCAGGGCCAGAATACTGAAGCTTTCTTT
CDR3 protein: CATSGQGQNTEAFF

D gene: NA
J gene: TRBJ2-4
V gene: TRBV12-3/TRBV12-4
clone size: NA
CDR3 DNA: TGTGCCAGCAGTCTAAGACAGAGAAACATTCAGTACTTC
CDR3 protein: CASSLRQRNIQYF

D gene: NA
J gene: TRBJ1-2
V gene: TRBV6-6
clone size: NA
CDR3 DNA: TGTGCCAGCAGTTACTCCTTCGAAGGTGCGGGGTCGGGCTACACCTTC
CDR3 protein: CASSYSFEGAGSGYTF

D gene: TRBD1
J gene: TRBJ1-2
V gene: TRBV6-5
clone size: NA
CDR3 DNA: TGTGCCAGCAGTTCGACAGGGGAAATCGGATGGGATGGCTACACCTTC
CDR3 protein: CASSSTGEIGWDGYTF

D gene: TRBD1
J gene: TRBJ2-7
V gene: TRBV29-1
clone size: NA
CDR3 DNA: TGCAGCGTTGTCGGACAGGGACTGCACGAGCAGTACTTC
CDR3 protein: CSVVGQGLHEQYF

D gene: NA
J gene: TRBJ1-1
V gene: TRBV11-2
clone size: once
CDR3 DNA: TGTGCCAGCAGCTCCCTTATACCGGGGACTGAAGCTTTCTTT
CDR3 protein: CASSSLIPGTEAFF

D gene: TRBD1
J gene: TRBJ1-1
V gene: TRBV18
clone size: NA
CDR3 DNA: TGTGCCAGCTCACCTTGGACAGGGAAGACTGAAGCTTTCTTT
CDR3 protein: CASSPWTGKTEAFF

D gene: NA
J gene: TRBJ1-2
V gene: TRBV6-5
clone size: NA
CDR3 DNA: TGTGCCAGCACGCGGGGGGACTATGGCTACACCTTC
CDR3 protein: CASTRGDYGYTF

D gene: TRBD1
J gene: TRBJ2-5
V gene: TRBV3-1/TRBV3-2
clone size: NA
CDR3 DNA: TGTGCCAGCAGCCAAGATACAGGGGTTTCAGAGACCCAGTACTTC
CDR3 protein: CASSQDTGVSETQYF

D gene: NA
J gene: TRBJ1-1
V gene: TRBV29-1
clone size: NA
CDR3 DNA: TGCAGCGTCTACTTTGCGGATTCGAACACTGAAGCTTTCTTT
CDR3 protein: CSVYFADSNTEAFF

D gene: TRBD1
J gene: TRBJ2-5
V gene: TRBV4-1
clone size: NA
CDR3 DNA: TGCGCCAGCAGCCAAGAAAGGGGGACAGGGAACATCCAAGAGACCCAGTACTTC
CDR3 protein: CASSQERGTGNIQETQYF

D gene: TRBD1
J gene: TRBJ2-7
V gene: TRBV6-2/TRBV6-3
clone size: NA
CDR3 DNA: TGTGCCAGCAGTTATCCACCGGGACAGACCTACGAGCAGTACTTC
CDR3 protein: CASSYPPGQTYEQYF

D gene: TRBD2
J gene: TRBJ2-2
V gene: TRBV7-3
clone size: NA
CDR3 DNA: TGTGCCAGCAGCCCTCGGACTAGCGGGGCGAACACCGGGGAGCTGTTTTTT
CDR3 protein: CASSPRTSGANTGELFF

D gene: NA
J gene: TRBJ2-2
V gene: TRBV18
clone size: few
CDR3 DNA: TGTGCCAGCTCACCACGGGGCGCCAACACCGGGGAGCTGTTTTTT
CDR3 protein: CASSPRGANTGELFF

D gene: NA
J gene: TRBJ1-2
V gene: TRBV12-5
clone size: once
CDR3 DNA: TGTGCTAGTGGTTTGGTGGGGGGAGGCTACACCTTC
CDR3 protein: CASGLVGGGYTF

D gene: NA
J gene: TRBJ1-2
V gene: TRBV6-5
clone size: NA
CDR3 DNA: TGTGCCAGCACCTCCAGACAGATCCCCTATGGCTACACCTTC
CDR3 protein: CASTSRQIPYGYTF

D gene: TRBD1
J gene: TRBJ1-2
V gene: TRBV24-1
clone size: few
CDR3 DNA: TGTGCCACCAGTGGAGACAGGGGGCCCAACTATGGCTACACCTTC
CDR3 protein: CATSGDRGPNYGYTF

D gene: NA
J gene: TRBJ1-2
V gene: TRBV3-1/TRBV3-2
clone size: NA
CDR3 DNA: TGTGCCAGCAGCCAAGAAGTCAGTTACTATGGCTACACCTTC
CDR3 protein: CASSQEVSYYGYTF

D gene: TRBD1
J gene: TRBJ2-7
V gene: TRBV27
clone size: NA
CDR3 DNA: TGTGCCAGCAGTTTATCGGGACAGGGCAACTACGAGCAGTACTTC
CDR3 protein: CASSLSGQGNYEQYF

D gene: NA
J gene: TRBJ1-3
V gene: TRBV9
clone size: NA
CDR3 DNA: TGTGCCAGCAGCGAGGTCGGGGTTGGAAACACCATATATTTT
CDR3 protein: CASSEVGVGNTIYF

D gene: NA
J gene: TRBJ1-2
V gene: TRBV11-2
clone size: NA
CDR3 DNA: TGTGCCAGCAGCTTGCGAAGCCAATATGGCTACACCTTC
CDR3 protein: CASSLRSQYGYTF

D gene: TRBD1
J gene: TRBJ2-7
V gene: TRBV27
clone size: NA
CDR3 DNA: TGTGCCAGCAGTCCCCACCTCCGGGACAGGGGATACGAGCAGTACTTC
CDR3 protein: CASSPHLRDRGYEQYF

D gene: NA
J gene: TRBJ1-1
V gene: TRBV7-3
clone size: NA
CDR3 DNA: TGTGCCAGCAGCTCAAAGACAGCGACTGAAGCTTTCTTT
CDR3 protein: CASSSKTATEAFF

D gene: TRBD2
J gene: TRBJ2-1
V gene: TRBV4-1
clone size: NA
CDR3 DNA: TGCGCCAGCAGCCAGGTTATAGCGGGGGGTAATGAGCAGTTCTTC
CDR3 protein: CASSQVIAGGNEQFF

D gene: NA
J gene: TRBJ1-5
V gene: TRBV6-2/TRBV6-3
clone size: NA
CDR3 DNA: TGTGCCAGCAGTTACGTGGGTGCGGGTCAGCCCCAGCATTTT
CDR3 protein: CASSYVGAGQPQHF

D gene: TRBD1
J gene: TRBJ1-1
V gene: TRBV18
clone size: few
CDR3 DNA: TGTGCCAGCTCCAGGGGGGCAACTGAAGCTTTCTTT
CDR3 protein: CASSRGATEAFF

D gene: NA
J gene: TRBJ2-7
V gene: TRBV19
clone size: NA
CDR3 DNA: TGTGCCAGTCGCCAGGCCGGGAACTACGAGCAGTACTTC
CDR3 protein: CASRQAGNYEQYF

D gene: NA
J gene: TRBJ2-6
V gene: TRBV30
clone size: NA
CDR3 DNA: TGTGCCTGGAGTATCCATTCTGGGGCCAACGTCCTGACTTTC
CDR3 protein: CAWSIHSGANVLTF

D gene: NA
J gene: TRBJ2-7
V gene: TRBV12-3/TRBV12-4
clone size: NA
CDR3 DNA: TGTGCCAGCAGTACAGGGACCCCCTACGAGCAGTACTTC
CDR3 protein: CASSTGTPYEQYF

D gene: NA
J gene: TRBJ1-1
V gene: TRBV27
clone size: NA
CDR3 DNA: TGTGCCAGCAGTTGGGGTGGGAGGGTCAACACTGAAGCTTTCTTT
CDR3 protein: CASSWGGRVNTEAFF

D gene: TRBD2
J gene: TRBJ2-1
V gene: TRBV24-1
clone size: NA
CDR3 DNA: TGTGCCACCAGTGATTTGCGGAGCGGGGGGGAGGGATACAATGAGCAGTTCTTC
CDR3 protein: CATSDLRSGGEGYNEQFF

D gene: NA
J gene: TRBJ1-3
V gene: TRBV5-5
clone size: NA
CDR3 DNA: TGTGCCAGCAGTCTCAGGACTGCCTCGGACACCATATATTTT
CDR3 protein: CASSLRTASDTIYF

D gene: TRBD1
J gene: TRBJ1-3
V gene: TRBV4-3
clone size: NA
CDR3 DNA: TGCGCCAGCAGCTACAGGGGCTCTGGAAACACCATATATTTT
CDR3 protein: CASSYRGSGNTIYF

D gene: NA
J gene: TRBJ1-2
V gene: TRBV11-2
clone size: NA
CDR3 DNA: TGTGCCGTTCCCCGGGACATGGACCTCTATGGCTACACCTTC
CDR3 protein: CAVPRDMDLYGYTF

D gene: TRBD1
J gene: TRBJ1-1
V gene: TRBV6-5
clone size: NA
CDR3 DNA: TGTGCCAGCAAACCCACAGGGGGCCAAAAAGCTTTCTTT
CDR3 protein: CASKPTGGQKAFF

D gene: TRBD2
J gene: TRBJ2-7
V gene: TRBV2
clone size: NA
CDR3 DNA: TGTGCCAGCAGCCCCCCTGTGCGGGGGAACGAGCAGTACTTC
CDR3 protein: CASSPPVRGNEQYF

D gene: TRBD2
J gene: TRBJ2-3
V gene: TRBV19
clone size: NA
CDR3 DNA: TGTGCCAGTGGACAAGCGGGGTCTTACACAGATACGCAGTATTTT
CDR3 protein: CASGQAGSYTDTQYF

D gene: NA
J gene: TRBJ2-7
V gene: TRBV18
clone size: NA
CDR3 DNA: TGTGCCAGCTCACCGACAAGATCCTACGAGCAGTACTTC
CDR3 protein: CASSPTRSYEQYF

D gene: NA
J gene: TRBJ1-2
V gene: TRBV13
clone size: NA
CDR3 DNA: TGTGCCAGCAGCTTAGGCCGTGACTATGGCTACACCTTC
CDR3 protein: CASSLGRDYGYTF

D gene: TRBD1
J gene: TRBJ1-2
V gene: TRBV5-6
clone size: NA
CDR3 DNA: TGTGCCAGCAGGGGAACCGGGACAGGGAGGTTATATGGCTACACCTTC
CDR3 protein: CASRGTGTGRLYGYTF

D gene: NA
J gene: TRBJ1-2
V gene: TRBV24-1
clone size: NA
CDR3 DNA: TGTGCCACCAGTGGCAACAGGGCTAACTATGGCTACACCTTC
CDR3 protein: CATSGNRANYGYTF

D gene: TRBD1
J gene: TRBJ1-5
V gene: TRBV4-2
clone size: NA
CDR3 DNA: TGTGCCAGCAGCCTCGACAGGGGAGATCAGCCCCAGCATTTT
CDR3 protein: CASSLDRGDQPQHF

D gene: NA
J gene: TRBJ1-5
V gene: TRBV2
clone size: NA
CDR3 DNA: TGTGCCAGCAGTAAGGAGGCCCAGCCCCAGCATTTT
CDR3 protein: CASSKEAQPQHF

D gene: TRBD1
J gene: TRBJ1-2
V gene: TRBV9
clone size: NA
CDR3 DNA: TGTGCCAGCAGCTCCGTGGGACAGGGCATTTACAGGGGTGGCTACACCTTC
CDR3 protein: CASSSVGQGIYRGGYTF

D gene: TRBD1
J gene: TRBJ2-7
V gene: TRBV7-9
clone size: NA
CDR3 DNA: TGTGCCAGCAGCTCCCGCTCGACAGGGTACGAGCAGTACTTC
CDR3 protein: CASSSRSTGYEQYF

D gene: NA
J gene: TRBJ2-7
V gene: TRBV27
clone size: NA
CDR3 DNA: TGTGCCAGCAGTTTATCGACCCCCGACAGAGACCAGCAGTACTTC
CDR3 protein: CASSLSTPDRDQQYF

D gene: TRBD1
J gene: TRBJ1-1
V gene: TRBV5-4
clone size: NA
CDR3 DNA: TGTGCCAGCAGCCATGGACAGGGTATGAACACTGAAGCTTTCTTT
CDR3 protein: CASSHGQGMNTEAFF

D gene: NA
J gene: TRBJ1-1
V gene: TRBV11-2
clone size: NA
CDR3 DNA: TGTGCCAGCAGCTTAGATATTGTTATGAACACTGAAGCTTTCTTT
CDR3 protein: CASSLDIVMNTEAFF